This is a list of T cell receptor beta chains from one sample in a study of blood T cell repertoires in COVID-19. The table came from immunoSEQ multiplex PCR; TCRdb's copy has only in-frame clones and leaves some out. The repertoire holds around 340,000 clones, with 85% to 90% as singletons. The specimen was PBMCs or T cells enriched from blood (not recorded which). These receptors all come from a young woman who had been exposed to COVID-19. The CDR3 runs from the conserved cysteine through the conserved F or W. The D gene is left open where the match is weak. A row's size may be missing; if present it is once, few, many or a size class.

>TRBJ2-4|.|TRBV18|TRBD2
CASSPLGTSGHLAKNIQYF
TGTGCCAGCTCACCCCTAGGGACTAGCGGGCACCTAGCCAAAAACATTCAGTACTTC
>TRBJ2-3|.|TRBV9|TRBD2
CASSVEWAGGSPNTQYF
TGTGCCAGCAGCGTAGAATGGGCGGGAGGGTCGCCAAATACGCAGTATTTT
>TRBJ1-5|few|TRBV2|TRBD1
CASSGTGGNQPQHF
TGTGCCAGCAGTGGGACAGGGGGCAATCAGCCCCAGCATTTT
>TRBJ2-4|.|TRBV14|TRBD1
CASSHLGQGGNIQYF
TGTGCCAGCAGCCACTTGGGACAGGGGGGAAACATTCAGTACTTC
>TRBJ2-3|.|TRBV3-1/TRBV3-2|.
CASSRPLGGSSTDTQYF
TGTGCCAGCAGCCGGCCCCTTGGCGGCTCTAGCACAGATACGCAGTATTTT
>TRBJ2-7|.|TRBV7-6|.
CASSTSSYEQYF
TGTGCCAGCAGCACGAGCTCCTACGAGCAGTACTTC
>TRBJ1-2|.|TRBV7-9|TRBD1
CASSLQGVGYTF
TGTGCCAGCAGCCTACAGGGGGTTGGCTACACCTTC
>TRBJ2-1|once|TRBV19|.
CASSIGTGDRYNEQFF
TGTGCCAGTAGTATTGGGACGGGGGACCGCTACAATGAGCAGTTCTTC
>TRBJ2-7|.|TRBV10-3|.
CAIRRAGSEQYF
TGTGCCATCAGGAGGGCGGGGAGCGAGCAGTACTTC
>TRBJ1-6|.|TRBV10-3|TRBD1
CAISEGQGNSPLHF
TGTGCCATCAGCGAAGGACAGGGGAATTCACCCCTCCACTTT
>TRBJ1-6|.|TRBV18|TRBD1
CASTGTGNSSYNSPLHF
TGTGCCAGCACCGGGACAGGGAACAGCTCCTATAATTCACCCCTCCACTTT
>TRBJ1-4|.|TRBV28|.
CASSLIGGGNEKLFF
TGTGCCAGCAGTTTGATTGGCGGGGGTAATGAAAAACTGTTTTTT
>TRBJ1-2|.|TRBV3-1/TRBV3-2|TRBD1
CASSPRTGALVRGYTF
TGTGCCAGCAGCCCCCGGACAGGGGCGCTGGTGCGTGGCTACACCTTC
>TRBJ2-2|.|TRBV18|TRBD1
CASSPRPDRGGNTGELFF
TGTGCCAGCTCACCACGCCCTGACAGGGGTGGGAACACCGGGGAGCTGTTTTTT
>TRBJ1-5|.|TRBV2|.
CASSATGSNQPQHF
TGTGCCAGCAGTGCTACAGGGAGCAATCAGCCCCAGCATTTT
>TRBJ1-5|.|TRBV5-6|.
CASSLGLGSNQPQHF
TGTGCCAGCAGCTTGGGCCTCGGGAGCAATCAGCCCCAGCATTTT
>TRBJ1-2|few|TRBV27|TRBD1
CASSSDRGNGYTF
TGTGCCAGCAGTTCGGACAGGGGGAATGGCTACACCTTC
>TRBJ2-1|.|TRBV2|TRBD2
CASSDADTSGRSPYNEQFF
TGTGCCAGCAGCGACGCTGATACTAGCGGGAGGTCCCCCTACAATGAGCAGTTCTTC
>TRBJ1-5|.|TRBV7-3|TRBD1
CASSLTGGQPQHF
TGTGCCAGCAGCTTGACAGGGGGCCAGCCCCAGCATTTT
>TRBJ2-3|.|TRBV9|.
CASSVVAAGSTDTQYF
TGTGCCAGCAGCGTAGTGGCAGCGGGTAGCACAGATACGCAGTATTTT
>TRBJ2-7|.|TRBV3-1/TRBV3-2|.
CASSQEAGIYEQYF
TGTGCCAGCAGCCAAGAAGCGGGCATCTACGAGCAGTACTTC
>TRBJ1-1|.|TRBV6-5|TRBD1
CASSYFGQGSRGEAFF
TGTGCCAGCAGTTACTTTGGACAGGGGTCGAGGGGTGAAGCTTTCTTT
>TRBJ2-7|.|TRBV6-2/TRBV6-3|.
CASSSTGKVEQYF
TGTGCCAGCAGTTCTACAGGGAAGGTCGAGCAGTACTTC
>TRBJ1-2|.|TRBV18|.
CASSPQEGNYGYTF
TGTGCCAGCTCACCACAGGAGGGGAACTATGGCTACACCTTC
>TRBJ2-5|.|TRBV12-3/TRBV12-4|.
CASRPPGETQYF
TGTGCCAGCAGACCGCCCGGGGAGACCCAGTACTTC
>TRBJ1-2|.|TRBV14|TRBD1
CASSQDGRQGRGYTF
TGTGCCAGCAGCCAAGATGGAAGACAGGGTCGGGGCTACACCTTC
>TRBJ2-2|.|TRBV28|TRBD2
CASRGLAGARELFF
TGTGCCAGCAGGGGACTAGCGGGAGCCCGGGAGCTGTTTTTT
>TRBJ2-3|.|TRBV3-1/TRBV3-2|TRBD2
CASSQVAGALTDTQYF
TGTGCCAGCAGCCAAGTAGCGGGGGCCCTCACAGATACGCAGTATTTT
>TRBJ1-2|once|TRBV9|.
CASSVGFTSTNYGYTF
TGTGCCAGCAGCGTAGGGTTTACCAGTACCAACTATGGCTACACCTTC
>TRBJ2-7|.|TRBV2|.
CASSEGRLTPYEQYF
TGTGCCAGCAGTGAAGGCAGGCTGACCCCCTACGAGCAGTACTTC
>TRBJ1-3|few|TRBV30|TRBD1
CAWRGQGTNTIYF
TGTGCCTGGAGAGGACAGGGAACAAACACCATATATTTT